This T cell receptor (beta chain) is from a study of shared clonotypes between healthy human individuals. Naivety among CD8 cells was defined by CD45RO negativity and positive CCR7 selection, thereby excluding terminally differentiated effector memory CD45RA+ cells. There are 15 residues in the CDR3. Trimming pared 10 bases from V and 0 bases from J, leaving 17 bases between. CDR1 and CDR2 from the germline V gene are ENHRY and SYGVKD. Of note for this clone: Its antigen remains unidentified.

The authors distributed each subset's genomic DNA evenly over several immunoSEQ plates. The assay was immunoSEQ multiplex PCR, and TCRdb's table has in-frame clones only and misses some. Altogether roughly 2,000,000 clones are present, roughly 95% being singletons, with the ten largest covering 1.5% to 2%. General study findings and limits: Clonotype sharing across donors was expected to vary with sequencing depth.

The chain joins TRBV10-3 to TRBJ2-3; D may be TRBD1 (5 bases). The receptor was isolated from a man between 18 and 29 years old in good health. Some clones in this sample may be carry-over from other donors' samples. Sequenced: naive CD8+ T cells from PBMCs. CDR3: CATLQEPASTDTQYF. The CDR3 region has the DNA TGTGCCACCCTACAGGAACCTGCTAGCACAGATACGCAGTATTTT.